This section outlines one TCR beta chain sequence together with its context. The antigen remains unidentified. The data are from a study of cytomegalovirus exposure and HLA in healthy donors. Study-level background: Roughly 80 million unique TCRs from HLA-typed donors were held in an early data release. Findings of the study overall: It is likely that the observed cluster of highly shared sequence variants was a sequencing artifact. Some V segments, TRBV6-2 and TRBV6-3 among them, were indistinguishable and were therefore excluded. The study listed roughly 160 cytomegalovirus-associated TCR beta chains.

The PCR used 60 Vbeta and 13 Jbeta primers. Only in-frame clones appear in the TCRdb table, and some are missing; sequencing was by immunoSEQ multiplex PCR. The sample yields about 130,000 clones, roughly 81% seen once. The CDR3 covers 15 residues. V trimming: 3 bases; J trimming: 5 bases; junction bases outside the gene matches: 7. CDR1 and CDR2 from the germline V gene are SQVTM and ANQGSEA. The sample was PBMCs. The clonotype originates from a woman aged 25 to 39 in good health and CMV-seronegative. The J gene is TRBJ2-2, the V gene TRBV29-1; TRBD2 matches at 9 bases. CDR3 protein: CSVEAAGGLTGELFF. The CDR3 DNA reads TGCAGCGTTGAGGCAGCGGGGGGTCTTACCGGGGAGCTGTTTTTT.